The entry that follows covers one T cell receptor beta chain sequence. The target antigen is unknown. This entry is derived from a study of T cell responses to AZD1222 COVID-19 vaccine. Libraries were prepared by immunoSEQ multiplex PCR; TCRdb keeps only in-frame clonotypes and omits some of them. The sample holds some 130,000 clones, approximately 90% seen once. Study-wide points: Nearly half of spike-specific TCRs reportedly target unmutated variant regions. Regions 160-218 and 743-854 dominated among vaccine-associated CD4 TCRs spanning spike. Just a handful of AZD1222 recipients tested seropositive at baseline.

CDR3 size: 14 residues. Germline lookup yields CDR1 KGHDR and CDR2 SFDVKD. The ends were cut back, 4 bases at V and 2 bases at J, with 9 bases in the middle. The clonotype originates from an adult in good health. The chain combines TRBV24-1 with TRBJ2-3, with D uncertain. The source was peripheral blood, collected on day 0 of AZD1222 vaccination. The CDR3 is CATSEDGTTDTQYF. DNA for the CDR3: TGTGCCACCAGTGAGGACGGTACCACAGATACGCAGTATTTT.